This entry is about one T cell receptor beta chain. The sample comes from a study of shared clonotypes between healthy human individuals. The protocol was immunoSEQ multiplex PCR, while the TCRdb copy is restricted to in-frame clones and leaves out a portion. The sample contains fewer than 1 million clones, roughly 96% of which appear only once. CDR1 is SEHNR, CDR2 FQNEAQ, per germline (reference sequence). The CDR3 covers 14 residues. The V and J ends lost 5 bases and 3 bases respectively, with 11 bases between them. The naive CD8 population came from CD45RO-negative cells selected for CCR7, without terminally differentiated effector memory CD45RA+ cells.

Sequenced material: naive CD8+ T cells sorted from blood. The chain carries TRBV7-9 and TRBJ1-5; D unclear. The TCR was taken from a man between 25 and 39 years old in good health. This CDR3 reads CASSDGSLNQPQHF. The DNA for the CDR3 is TGTGCCAGCAGCGACGGTAGCCTCAATCAGCCCCAGCATTTT.